Given below is one T cell receptor (beta chain) in context. Its antigen is currently unknown. This entry is derived from a study of identical twins. After removal of 6 bases from V and 6 bases from J, the junction contained 6 bases not matched to a gene. Germline values: CDR1 ENHRY, CDR2 SYGVKD. This CDR3 spans 14 amino acids. Every one of the donors was a healthy Caucasian. Each cDNA held unique molecular identifiers, and template switching gave it a universal primer site. TCRdb reanalysed the 5' RACE reads using MiXCR and keeps one entry per CDR3 protein. The profile shows around 240,000 distinct CDR3 sequences, 5.5% to 7% of them singletons. General study results and limits: For monozygotic twins, models underestimated out-of-frame TCR alpha sharing.

The sample also formed part of further work on yellow fever vaccine responses in identical twins.

The chain is built from TRBV10-3 and TRBJ2-2, with 8 bases that match TRBD1. This sequence was found in a young woman in good health. Sequenced: memory (CD45RO+) T cells sorted from blood. The DNA for the CDR3 is TGTGCCATCAGAGGGACAGGCGAGTCCGGGGAGCTGTTTTTT. This translates into CAIRGTGESGELFF.